The entry that follows covers one T cell receptor beta chain sequence. The target antigen is unknown. One junction end does not reproduce the germline sequence, and a read error may be involved. TCRdb called the reads again in MiXCR, with one record for every CDR3 protein. In the table there are about 490,000 distinct CDR3 sequences, more than 20% of which are singletons. The data were taken from a study of T cell repertoires in cytomegalovirus infection. Study observations and caveats: There were carriers of CMV plus the relevant HLA, and cumulative public TCR beta family frequency identified them.

Germline V gene lookup returns CDR1 SGDLS and CDR2 YYNGEE. The CDR3 runs to 14 residues. This chain uses TRBV9 with TRBJ1-1; D may be TRBD1 (5 bases). The sequenced material came from PBMCs. The clonotype was recovered from a human donor in good health (CMV status not recorded). Some clones in this sample may be carry-over from other donors' samples. In DNA, the CDR3 is TGTGCCAGCAGCGATGGGACCCGTCCAACTGACGCTTTCTTT. Residues: CASSDGTRPTDAFF. Drawing the rest from reference TRBV9 and TRBJ1-1, the complete variable domain is DSGVTQTPKHLITATGQRVTLRCSPRSGDLSVYWYQQSLDQGLQFLIQYYNGEERAKGNILERFSAQQFPDLHSELNLSSLELGDSALYFCASSDGTRPTDAFFGQGTRLTVV.